The 27 T cell receptor beta chains presented below share a single source sample, sequenced in a study of cytomegalovirus exposure and HLA in healthy donors. This PCR relied on a set of 60 Vbeta primers and 13 Jbeta primers. The table came from immunoSEQ multiplex PCR; TCRdb's copy has only in-frame clones and leaves some out. The sample yields around 200,000 clones, around 86% seen once. Sequencing input: PBMCs. Receptors originate from a woman between 50 and 59 years old in good health and CMV-seropositive.

The rearrangement uses TRBV11-3 and TRBJ2-3; TRBD2 matches 8 bases. There are 16 residues in the CDR3. From germline, CDR1 is SGHNT and CDR2 YENEEA. V shed 5 bases, J shed 6 bases, and the junction held 13 bases outside the gene matches. The CDR3 DNA sequence: TGTGCCAGCAGCCCTACCTCCGGGGGGGCCGAGGATACGCAGTATTTT. Translating it yields CASSPTSGGAEDTQYF.

The J gene is TRBJ2-3, the V gene TRBV4-2; 9 bases agree with TRBD1. This CDR3 has 15 amino acids. J gave up 3 bases and V 4 bases, and 5 bases lay outside the gene matches. Germline-derived CDR1 and CDR2 are LGHNA and YNFKEQ. The CDR3 DNA is TGTGCCAGCAGCCTCCAAGGACAGGGGACAGATACGCAGTATTTT. This translates into CASSLQGQGTDTQYF.

The V call is TRBV28, the J call TRBJ1-5; D is unclear. V lost 6 bases to trimming and J lost 7 bases, with 16 bases between them. The CDR3 spans 14 residues. CDR1 MDHEN and CDR2 SYDVKM come from the germline V gene. CDR3 sequence (DNA): TGTGCCAGCAGACACGAAGCAAGCGGGCAGCCCCAGCATTTT. As protein: CASRHEASGQPQHF.

Only one count was recorded for this clone. The V call is TRBV6-5, the J call TRBJ2-7; TRBD1 might be the D (6 bases). The CDR3 has 13 residues. Trimming left V 7 bases short and J 5 bases short, with 15 bases between. Per germline, CDR1 MNHEY and CDR2 SVGAGI. This chain's CDR3 is CASMGHLSDEQYF. DNA for the CDR3: TGTGCCAGCATGGGACATTTAAGCGACGAGCAGTACTTC.

The rearrangement uses TRBV19 and TRBJ2-3; TRBD2 is a possible D gene (6 bases). The germline V and J ends were trimmed by 3 bases and 2 bases, with 15 bases remaining between them. Per germline, CDR1 LNHDA and CDR2 SQIVND (reference sequence). The CDR3 consists of 16 residues. This CDR3 is CASSIGLAINTDTQYF. For the CDR3, the DNA is TGTGCCAGTAGTATTGGGCTAGCGATTAACACAGATACGCAGTATTTT.

The J gene is TRBJ1-2, the V gene TRBV2; 7 bases align to TRBD1. Trimming cost V 4 bases and J 2 bases; bases outside gene matches: 4. The CDR3 loop spans 14 amino acids. The germline CDR1 and CDR2 sequences are SNHLY and FYNNEI. The CDR3 nucleotides read TGTGCCAGCAGTGCCGACAGGGTGAACTATGGCTACACCTTC. Its protein product is CASSADRVNYGYTF.

A note on this clone: An end of the junction does not agree with germline; a read error may underlie this. CDR3: CASSEVAQQGANEKLFF. The CDR3 DNA reads as TGTGCCAGCAGCGAAGTCGCCCAACAGGGGGCGAACGAAAAACTGTTTTTT. This chain links TRBV6-1 with TRBJ1-4; 9 bases are a match to TRBD1. CDR3 length: 17 residues. Germline CDR1 is MNHNS and CDR2 is SASEGT.

This sequence joins TRBV5-1 and TRBJ1-2, with D perhaps TRBD1 (5 bases). The V end lost 4 bases, the J end lost 2 bases, and 15 bases lay between the germline ends. This CDR3 is 15 amino acids long. Germline V lookup: CDR1 SGHRS, CDR2 YFSETQ. The CDR3 spells CASSDKLGANYGYTF. The CDR3 nucleotides read TGCGCCAGCAGCGACAAATTAGGGGCCAACTATGGCTACACCTTC.

The chain links TRBV5-6 to TRBJ2-7, with D perhaps matching TRBD1 (6 bases). Germline lookup yields CDR1 SGHDT and CDR2 YYEEEE. V was clipped by 6 bases and J by 5 bases, with 30 bases between them. The CDR3 extends over 18 amino acids. The CDR3 loop reads CASTLFTGLSSLFHEQYF. Written as DNA, the CDR3 is TGTGCCAGCACGTTGTTTACAGGGCTTTCTTCCTTGTTCCACGAGCAGTACTTC. The whole variable domain, remainder taken from reference TRBV5-6 and TRBJ2-7, is DAGVTQSPTHLIKTRGQQVTLRCSPKSGHDTVSWYQQALGQGPQFIFQYYEEEERQRGNFPDRFSGHQFPNYSSELNVNALLLGDSALYLCASTLFTGLSSLFHEQYFGPGTRLTVT.

The V call is TRBV19, the J call TRBJ1-1; no firm D call. CDR3 length: 14 amino acids. Trimming stripped 9 bases from V and 5 bases from J, with 19 bases between. Germline CDR1 reads LNHDA; CDR2 reads SQIVND (reference sequence). CDR3 sequence (DNA): TGTGCCAGCCGAATAATGCGGGCGGATACTGAAGCTTTCTTT. Its protein product is CASRIMRADTEAFF.

This clone showed up just once. The gene calls are TRBV16 and TRBJ1-5, with unresolved D. Germline-derived CDR1 and CDR2 are KGHSY and FQNENV. The CDR3 sequence is 16 residues long. V lost 4 bases, J lost 1 base, and 14 bases lay in between. The CDR3 coding sequence is TGTGCCAGCAGCCCCCTTGGGGAGGAGAGCAATCAGCCCCAGCATTTT. Encoded protein: CASSPLGEESNQPQHF. The variable domain in full, with the rest retrieved from reference TRBV16 and TRBJ1-5, is GEEVAQTPKHLVRGEGQKAKLYCAPIKGHSYVFWYQQVLKNEFKFLISFQNENVFDETGMPKERFSAKCLPNSPCSLEIQATKLEDSAVYFCASSPLGEESNQPQHFGDGTRLSIL.

The gene calls are TRBV28 and TRBJ1-2, with D perhaps matching TRBD1 (5 bases). Germline V lookup: CDR1 MDHEN, CDR2 SYDVKM. The CDR3 is 14 residues long. Trimming removed 3 bases from V and 4 bases from J, with 12 bases in between. CDR3 sequence: CASSLGQNTYGYTF. The CDR3 bases are TGTGCCAGCAGTTTGGGGCAGAATACCTATGGCTACACCTTC.

This clone was observed a few times. The chain combines TRBV7-8 with TRBJ1-5, with D perhaps TRBD1 (5 bases). This CDR3 region has 15 residues. V lost 2 bases to trimming and J lost 3 bases, with 11 bases between them. The germline CDR1 and CDR2 sequences are SGHVS and FQNEAQ. This chain's CDR3 is CASSLIQGINQPQHF. The CDR3 DNA is TGTGCCAGCAGCTTAATTCAGGGTATCAATCAGCCCCAGCATTTT.

This CDR3 is CASTGQGTDTQYF. CDR3 sequence (DNA): TGTGCTAGTACGGGACAGGGCACAGATACGCAGTATTTT. The chain recombines TRBV12-5 with TRBJ2-3, with 8 bases identical to TRBD1. The CDR3 runs to 13 residues. V was pared by 8 bases and J by 1 base, with 2 bases of the junction left unmatched. Germline CDR1 LGHNT, CDR2 FRNRAP.

The V and J genes are TRBV5-8 and TRBJ1-2; TRBD1 matches 7 bases. Trimming cost V 10 bases and J 2 bases; bases outside gene matches: 14. Germline V lookup: CDR1 SGHTS, CDR2 YDEGEE. The length of the CDR3 is 15 residues. CDR3 protein: CASRGTGEANYGYTF. CDR3 coding DNA: TGTGCCTCCCGAGGTACAGGGGAGGCCAACTATGGCTACACCTTC.

This clone came up a few times. This chain joins TRBV4-1 and TRBJ2-6; TRBD1 matches at 7 bases. V was pared by 5 bases and J by 2 bases, with 6 bases of the junction left unmatched. The CDR3 runs to 16 residues. Looked up from germline, CDR1 is MGHRA and CDR2 is YSYEKL. The DNA for the CDR3 is TGCGCCAGCAGCGACCGACAGGGTACTGGGGCCAACGTCCTGACTTTC. Translating gives CASSDRQGTGANVLTF.

V gene TRBV5-1 combines with J gene TRBJ2-3; TRBD2 might be the D (7 bases). Between the trimmed V and J ends, which lost 4 bases and 0 bases, there was a span of 15 bases. This CDR3 contains 16 residues. Germline CDR1 and CDR2: SGHRS and YFSETQ. CDR3 nucleotides: TGCGCCAGCAGCCCCCGGGGGGCACTTAGCACAGATACGCAGTATTTT. Translating it yields CASSPRGALSTDTQYF.

This CDR3 reads CAWIHRGRGNEQYF. CDR3 sequence (DNA): TGTGCCTGGATACACCGGGGCAGGGGAAACGAGCAGTACTTC. The chain has TRBV30 and TRBJ2-7; D is possibly TRBD1 (6 bases). This CDR3 is built from 14 residues. V lost 4 bases to trimming and J lost 5 bases, with 18 bases between them. Per germline, CDR1 GTSNPN and CDR2 SVGIG (reference sequence). The full variable domain, completed using reference TRBV30 and TRBJ2-7, is SQTIHQWPATLVQPVGSPLSLECTVEGTSNPNLYWYRQAAGRGLQLLFYSVGIGQISSEVPQNLSASRPQDRQFILSSKKLLLSDSGFYLCAWIHRGRGNEQYFGPGTRLTVT.

The V call is TRBV25-1, the J call TRBJ1-1; no clear D. CDR3 length: 14 amino acids. Trimming took 5 bases from V and 1 from J, leaving 11 bases between them. The germline CDR1 and CDR2 sequences are MGHDK and SYGVNS. CDR3 loop: CASSPAGSNTEAFF. The DNA for the CDR3 is TGTGCCAGCAGTCCGGCAGGCTCGAACACTGAAGCTTTCTTT.

CDR3 nucleotide sequence: TGTGCCAGCAGTGTGGGGGCCATTAGTTATGGCTACACCTTC. Translation: CASSVGAISYGYTF. The V call is TRBV2, the J call TRBJ1-2, with D possibly matching TRBD1 (6 bases). The CDR3 is 14 amino acids. Trimming shortened V by 4 bases and J by 5 bases, and 14 bases separated the two germline ends. CDR1 is SNHLY, CDR2 FYNNEI, per germline.

This chain joins TRBV5-6 and TRBJ2-7, with a weak D call TRBD1 (6 bases). The germline V gene encodes CDR1 SGHDT and CDR2 YYEEEE. This CDR3 has 15 residues. Trimming removed 5 bases from V and 5 bases from J, with 20 bases in between. CDR3 amino acids: CASSTTGSGRHEQYF. CDR3 bases: TGTGCCAGCAGTACCACAGGGTCGGGCCGTCACGAGCAGTACTTC.

A few counts support this clone. The chain carries TRBV7-3 and TRBJ1-6, with a possible D match to TRBD1 (5 bases). Germline V CDR1 and CDR2: SGHTA, FQGTGA. Deletions cut 2 bases from V and 13 bases from J, with 9 bases between. The CDR3 sequence is 12 residues long. The CDR3 protein is CASSLPGLPLHF. The CDR3 DNA is TGTGCCAGCAGCTTACCGGGACTTCCCCTCCACTTT.

The J gene is TRBJ2-3, the V gene TRBV7-3; TRBD1 aligns across 12 bases. This CDR3 region has 15 residues. J was trimmed by 7 bases and V by 3 bases; bases with no gene match: 5. Germline V gene data show CDR1 as SGHTA and CDR2 as FQGTGA. CDR3 in amino acids: CASSFIGTGGNTQYF. In DNA, the CDR3 is TGTGCCAGCAGCTTCATAGGGACAGGGGGCAATACGCAGTATTTT.

The V call is TRBV18, the J call TRBJ1-3; TRBD1 is a possible D gene (5 bases). This CDR3 is 16 amino acids long. CDR1 is KGHSH and CDR2 is LQKENI in the germline V gene. Trimming pared 2 bases from V and 0 bases from J, leaving 11 bases between. The CDR3 DNA is TGTGCCAGCTCACCAGTCTTTCAGGGCTCTGGAAACACCATATATTTT. This encodes CASSPVFQGSGNTIYF.

This clone came up once. The chain joins TRBV6-5 to TRBJ1-2, with 8 bases identical to TRBD1. Germline lookup yields CDR1 MNHEY and CDR2 SVGAGI. V shed 6 bases and J 3 bases; nucleotides not matched to a gene: 6. This CDR3 comprises 14 residues. The CDR3 protein is CASRGTGRDYGYTF. For the CDR3, the DNA is TGTGCCAGCAGGGGGACAGGAAGGGACTATGGCTACACCTTC.

This clone was seen only a few times. The chain joins TRBV5-4 to TRBJ2-7; D uncertain. Germline CDR1 reads SGHNT; CDR2 reads YYREEE (reference sequence). Deletions cut 2 bases from V and 2 bases from J, with 11 bases between. The CDR3 consists of 14 residues. CDR3 loop: CASSFALNPYEQYF. The CDR3, as DNA: TGTGCCAGCAGCTTTGCGCTCAACCCCTACGAGCAGTACTTC.

This chain links TRBV4-1 with TRBJ2-1; 8 nucleotides align to TRBD1. CDR1 and CDR2 from the germline V gene are MGHRA and YSYEKL. This CDR3 has 17 amino acids. V lost 4 bases and J lost 4; bases outside the gene matches: 12. The CDR3 DNA follows: TGCGCCAGCAGCCCCCGAATCCAGGGGGCCTTATACAATGAGCAGTTCTTC. Its translation is CASSPRIQGALYNEQFF.